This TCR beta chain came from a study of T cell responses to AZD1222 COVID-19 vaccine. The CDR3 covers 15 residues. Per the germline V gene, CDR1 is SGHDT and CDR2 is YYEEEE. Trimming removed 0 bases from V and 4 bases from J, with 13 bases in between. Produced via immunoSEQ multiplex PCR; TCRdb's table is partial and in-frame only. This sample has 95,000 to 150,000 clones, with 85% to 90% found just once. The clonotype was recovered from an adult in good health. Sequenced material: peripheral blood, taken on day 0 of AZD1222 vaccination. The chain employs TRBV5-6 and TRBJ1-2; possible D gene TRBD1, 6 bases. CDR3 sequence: CASSLVGQPSYGYTF. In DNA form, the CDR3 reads TGTGCCAGCAGCTTGGTAGGACAGCCCAGCTATGGCTACACCTTC.